This passage covers 7 T cell receptor beta chains from one sample sequenced in a study of control samples from healthy donors and cancer patients. The assay was immunoSEQ multiplex PCR, and TCRdb's table has in-frame clones only and misses some. The sample lists 150,000 to 200,000 clones; 85% to 90% were seen once. The sequenced sample was blood. The receptor source for this set is a woman in her 50s in good health.

The rearrangement uses TRBV6-5 and TRBJ1-6, with a tentative D call TRBD1 (5 bases). The germline V and J ends were trimmed by 2 bases and 10 bases, with 18 bases remaining between them. CDR1 is MNHEY and CDR2 is SVGAGI in the germline V gene. This CDR3 is built from 16 residues. The CDR3 is CASSYGLGQGPSPLHF. The CDR3 DNA is TGTGCCAGCAGTTACGGGCTTGGCCAGGGACCCTCACCCCTCCACTTT.

J is TRBJ1-4 and V is TRBV15; D perhaps matches TRBD1 (5 bases). Per germline, CDR1 LNHNV and CDR2 YYDKDF (reference sequence). Deletions cut 1 base from V and 10 bases from J, with 13 bases between. The CDR3 runs to 14 residues. The CDR3 DNA sequence: TGTGCCACCAGCAGAGGTGGAGGGGTGGGAAAACTGTTTTTT. Amino acids: CATSRGGGVGKLFF.

This rearrangement joins TRBV30 to TRBJ1-3; the D is unclear. The V gene's germline CDR1 is GTSNPN and CDR2 SVGIG (reference sequence). CDR3 length: 13 residues. V shed 2 bases and J shed 0 bases, with 5 bases lying between them. As DNA, the CDR3 is TGTGCCTGGAGTCGGGGCTCTGGAAACACCATATATTTT. Encoded protein: CAWSRGSGNTIYF.

The rearrangement joins TRBV19 to TRBJ2-7, with D perhaps matching TRBD1 (5 bases). With 0 bases removed from V and 6 bases from J, the gap between germline ends came to 12 bases. Germline CDR1 reads LNHDA; CDR2 reads SQIVND (reference sequence). The CDR3 is 14 residues long. This CDR3 is CASSIEPGKGEQYF. The CDR3, as DNA: TGTGCCAGTAGTATAGAGCCAGGGAAGGGCGAGCAGTACTTC.

The J gene is TRBJ2-1, the V gene TRBV3-1 (or the pseudogene TRBV3-2), with D possibly TRBD1 on 6 matching bases. V gave up 2 bases and J gave up 6 bases, with 11 bases separating them. Looked up from germline, CDR1 is LGHDT and CDR2 is YNNKEL (reference sequence). The CDR3 is 14 residues long. CDR3 amino acids: CASSQLRTANEQFF. In DNA form, the CDR3 reads TGTGCCAGCAGCCAACTAAGGACAGCCAATGAGCAGTTCTTC.

The rearrangement links TRBV5-1 to TRBJ1-5, with 9 positions matching TRBD1. Germline lookup yields CDR1 SGHRS and CDR2 YFSETQ. Trimming removed 4 bases from V and 8 bases from J; junction bases left unmatched: 10. The CDR3 totals 15 residues. The CDR3 sequence is CASSRQQGAGEPQHF. CDR3 sequence (DNA): TGCGCCAGCAGCAGACAACAGGGGGCCGGGGAGCCCCAGCATTTT.

CDR3 nucleotides: TGTGCCAGCAGCTTGTACGGACGGAACACTGAAGCTTTCTTT. Amino acids: CASSLYGRNTEAFF. This sequence joins TRBV5-8 and TRBJ1-1; no clear D. The CDR3 is 14 amino acids. Germline lookup yields CDR1 SGHTS and CDR2 YDEGEE. The V end was cut by 1 base, the J end by 1 base, with 8 bases between.